These T cell receptor beta chains were read from a single sample in a study of cytomegalovirus exposure and HLA in healthy donors. Here immunoSEQ multiplex PCR was the method, and the copy in TCRdb shows in-frame clones only, minus some. Among 200,000 to 250,000 clones listed, over 80% were seen once. The sequenced material came from PBMCs. All receptors come from a woman aged 18-29 years in good health and CMV-seronegative. CDR3s include the opening cysteine and the closing phenylalanine or tryptophan. D genes are given only for firm matches. Expanded clones get a size class; other rows say once, few or many, or leave the size out.

abundance	v_gene	j_gene	d_gene	CDR3nt	CDR3aa
NA	TRBV10-1	TRBJ1-2	NA	TGCGCCAGCAGTGAGTCGGGAGGCTACACCTTC	CASSESGGYTF
NA	TRBV11-2	TRBJ2-2	TRBD2	TGTGCCAGCAGCCGTAGGGGGGAACTAGCGGGCACCGGGGAGCTGTTTTTT	CASSRRGELAGTGELFF
NA	TRBV19	TRBJ2-3	NA	TGTGCCAGCCGGGACGGAAGCACAGATACGCAGTATTTT	CASRDGSTDTQYF
many	TRBV9	TRBJ2-2	TRBD2	TGTGCCAGCAGCTCCGGACTAGCGGAACCCACCGGGGAGCTGTTTTTT	CASSSGLAEPTGELFF
NA	TRBV7-3	TRBJ2-1	NA	TGTGCCAGCAGCTTAGGGAGTGGCAATGAGCAGTTCTTC	CASSLGSGNEQFF
NA	TRBV30	TRBJ2-7	NA	TGTGCCTGGAGTCCCCGGACCTTGGGCGAGCAGTACTTC	CAWSPRTLGEQYF
once	TRBV29-1	TRBJ2-7	TRBD1	TGCAGCGGGTCGAAAGGGACAGAGCCCTACGAGCAGTACTTC	CSGSKGTEPYEQYF
NA	TRBV11-2	TRBJ1-2	NA	TGTGCCAGCAGCTTCGCGGGGGGAGGCTACACCTTC	CASSFAGGGYTF
NA	TRBV10-3	TRBJ2-7	TRBD2	TGTGCCATCAGTGAGTACGCAACCGACGGGACTAGCGGGAGCTACGAGCAGTACTTC	CAISEYATDGTSGSYEQYF
NA	TRBV19	TRBJ1-3	NA	TGTGCCAGTGGAAACACAGGTTACTCTGGAAACACCATATATTTT	CASGNTGYSGNTIYF
NA	TRBV29-1	TRBJ1-1	TRBD1	TGCAGCGTTGGAGGACAGGCTAAGGCTGAAGCTTTCTTT	CSVGGQAKAEAFF
NA	TRBV14	TRBJ2-6	TRBD1	TGTGCCAGCAGCCCAGAGGACAGGGGAGGCTCTGGGGCCAACGTCCTGACTTTC	CASSPEDRGGSGANVLTF
once	TRBV18	TRBJ2-3	TRBD2	TGTGCCAGCTCACCCAGACTAGCGGATACGGATACGCAGTATTTT	CASSPRLADTDTQYF
NA	TRBV6-1	TRBJ2-7	TRBD1	TGTGCCAGCAGTGAGGGACAGGGATACATTAGCTCCTACGAGCAGTACTTC	CASSEGQGYISSYEQYF
NA	TRBV7-3	TRBJ2-1	NA	TGTGCCAGCAGCTTATATGGCAATGAGCAGTTCTTC	CASSLYGNEQFF
NA	TRBV6-5	TRBJ2-7	TRBD1	TGTGCCAGCATTGGACAGGGGCCCCATTCGAGGGAGCAGTACTTC	CASIGQGPHSREQYF